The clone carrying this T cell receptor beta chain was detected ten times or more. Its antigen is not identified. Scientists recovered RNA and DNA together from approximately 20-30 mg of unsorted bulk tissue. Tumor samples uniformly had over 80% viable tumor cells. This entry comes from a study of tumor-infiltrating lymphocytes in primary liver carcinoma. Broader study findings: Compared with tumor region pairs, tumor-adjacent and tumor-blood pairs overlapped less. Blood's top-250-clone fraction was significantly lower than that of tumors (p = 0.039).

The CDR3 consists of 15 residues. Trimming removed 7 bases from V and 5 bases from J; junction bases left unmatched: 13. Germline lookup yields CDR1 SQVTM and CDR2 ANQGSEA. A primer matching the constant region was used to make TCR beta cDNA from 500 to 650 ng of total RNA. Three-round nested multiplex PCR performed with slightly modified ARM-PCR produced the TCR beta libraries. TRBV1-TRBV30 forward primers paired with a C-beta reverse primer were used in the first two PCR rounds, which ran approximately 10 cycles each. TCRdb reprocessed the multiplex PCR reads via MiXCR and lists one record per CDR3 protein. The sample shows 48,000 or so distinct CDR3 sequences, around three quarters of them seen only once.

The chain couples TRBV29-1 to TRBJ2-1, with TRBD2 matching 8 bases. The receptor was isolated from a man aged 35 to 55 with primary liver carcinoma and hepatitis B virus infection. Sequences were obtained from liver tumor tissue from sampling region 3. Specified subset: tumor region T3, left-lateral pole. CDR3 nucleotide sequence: TGCAGCGCCCCTTCGACGGGAGGGCAAAACAATGAGCAGTTCTTC. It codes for CSAPSTGGQNNEQFF.